The 23 T cell receptor beta chains below all came from one sample that was sequenced in a study of tissue T cells after allogeneic stem cell transplantation. The table came from immunoSEQ multiplex PCR; TCRdb's copy has only in-frame clones and leaves some out. Found here are 12,000 or so clones, 70% of them singletons; the top ten hold roughly 14%. Sequencing was performed on tissue from the right colon, taken at autopsy. The receptor set was obtained from a woman aged 18-49 years with breast cancer.

The CDR3 region is CASSPGFGYEQYF. The CDR3 DNA reads TGTGCCAGCAGCCCAGGGTTTGGTTACGAGCAGTACTTC. The chain is built from TRBV5-5 and TRBJ2-7, with D possibly TRBD1 on 5 matching bases. Trimming cost V 4 bases and J 4 bases, with 12 bases left between them. CDR3 length: 13 amino acids. From germline, CDR1 is SGHKS and CDR2 YYEKEE (reference sequence).

The chain uses TRBV19 and TRBJ1-3; D gene uncertain. CDR3 size: 14 residues. Germline CDR1 and CDR2: LNHDA and SQIVND (reference sequence). Trimming cost V 0 bases and J 4 bases, with 7 bases left between them. The CDR3 sequence is CASSIDTGGNTIYF. The CDR3 coding sequence is TGTGCCAGTAGTATAGATACCGGAGGAAACACCATATATTTT. Looking up the rest from reference TRBV19 and TRBJ1-3 gives the full variable domain: DGGITQSPKYLFRKEGQNVTLSCEQNLNHDAMYWYRQDPGQGLRLIYYSQIVNDFQKGDIAEGYSVSREKKESFPLTVTSAQKNPTAFYLCASSIDTGGNTIYFGEGSWLTVV.

As to this clone: The same CDR3 can be traced to other DNA sequences in this sample. This rearrangement joins TRBV6-2 or TRBV6-3 to TRBJ1-2; no clear D gene. Germline V gives CDR1 MNHEY, CDR2 SVGEGT. This CDR3 region has 13 residues. The V gene lost 2 bases and the J gene lost 4 bases, with 8 bases spanning the gap. The CDR3 sequence is CASSYVSGYGYTF. The CDR3 nucleotides read TGTGCCAGCAGTTACGTGTCCGGCTATGGCTACACCTTC.

In this sample, this clone turned up once. The V gene is TRBV4-3, the J gene TRBJ2-3; D may be TRBD2 (5 bases). The CDR3 length is 16 residues. In germline, CDR1 is LGHNA, CDR2 YSLEER. Trimming removed 1 base from V and 3 bases from J, with 14 bases in between. The CDR3 bases are TGCGCCAGCAGCCAAGGTGAGGGAGCAGAGACAGATACGCAGTATTTT. Translation gives CASSQGEGAETDTQYF.

The V call is TRBV3-1 (or the pseudogene TRBV3-2), the J call TRBJ1-5; no reliable D call. Deletions cut 3 bases from V and 5 bases from J, with 8 bases between. CDR3 length: 13 residues. Germline-derived CDR1 and CDR2 are LGHDT and YNNKEL (reference sequence). The CDR3 here is CASSQMPDQPQHF. CDR3 nucleotide sequence: TGTGCCAGCAGCCAGATGCCGGATCAGCCCCAGCATTTT.

This clone was detected a few times. This rearrangement joins TRBV7-2 to TRBJ2-7, with D possibly called TRBD1 or TRBD2 (5 bases each). V lost 8 bases and J 1 base, leaving 21 bases between the germline ends. CDR1 SGHTA and CDR2 FQGNSA come from the germline V gene. There are 16 residues in the CDR3. CDR3 coding DNA: TGTGCCAGCGCCGTGGCCATCGGGACGGCTTCCTACGAGCAGTACTTC. This encodes CASAVAIGTASYEQYF. Full variable domain (missing parts from reference TRBV7-2 and TRBJ2-7): GAGVSQSPSNKVTEKGKDVELRCDPISGHTALYWYRQSLGQGLEFLIYFQGNSAPDKSGLPSDRFSAERTGGSVSTLTIQRTQQEDSAVYLCASAVAIGTASYEQYFGPGTRLTVT.

V gene TRBV7-9 combines with J gene TRBJ1-1, with 8 bases lining up with TRBD1. The junction had 8 bases not matched to a gene; V was cut back by 5 bases and J by 3 bases. Germline CDR1 is SEHNR and CDR2 is FQNEAQ (reference sequence). CDR3 size: 15 residues. The CDR3 loop reads CASSPDRGWYTEAFF. The CDR3 DNA is TGTGCCAGCAGCCCAGACAGGGGCTGGTACACTGAAGCTTTCTTT. The complete variable domain, with remaining parts taken from reference TRBV7-9 and TRBJ1-1, reads DTGVSQNPRHKITKRGQNVTFRCDPISEHNRLYWYRQTLGQGPEFLTYFQNEAQLEKSRLLSDRFSAERPKGSFSTLEIQRTEQGDSAMYLCASSPDRGWYTEAFFGQGTRLTVV.

The chain employs TRBV6-4 and TRBJ1-3; D is ambiguous. This CDR3 region has 13 residues. The germline V and J ends were trimmed by 3 bases and 2 bases, with 5 bases remaining between them. In germline, CDR1 is MRHNA, CDR2 SNTAGT. The CDR3 protein is CASSERAGNTIYF. The CDR3 nucleotides read TGTGCCAGCAGTGAGAGGGCTGGAAACACCATATATTTT.

As DNA, the CDR3 is TGTGCCAGCAGCTCCGGGACCAGATTTGAGCAGTTCTTC. Amino acids: CASSSGTRFEQFF. This chain links TRBV7-2 with TRBJ2-1; D may be TRBD1 or TRBD2 (5 bases each). The CDR3 consists of 13 residues. Trimming removed 4 bases at V and 9 bases at J, with 13 bases between. The germline gives CDR1 SGHTA, CDR2 FQGNSA. The full variable domain, its missing parts supplied by reference TRBV7-2 and TRBJ2-1, is GAGVSQSPSNKVTEKGKDVELRCDPISGHTALYWYRQSLGQGLEFLIYFQGNSAPDKSGLPSDRFSAERTGGSVSTLTIQRTQQEDSAVYLCASSSGTRFEQFFGPGTRLTVL.

The chain employs TRBV15 and TRBJ1-6; D call uncertain. Germline CDR1 reads LNHNV; CDR2 reads YYDKDF (reference sequence). V gave up 6 bases and J gave up 6 bases, with 9 bases separating them. This CDR3 comprises 13 residues. The DNA of the CDR3 is TGTGCCACCAGTGACGGAGTTAATTCACCCCTCCACTTT. Translating gives CATSDGVNSPLHF.

The chain joins TRBV5-6 to TRBJ2-3; D is unclear. CDR3 length: 15 residues. Deletions cut 6 bases from V and 5 bases from J, with 19 bases between. Germline values: CDR1 SGHDT, CDR2 YYEEEE. CDR3 amino acids: CASILDEGTIDTQYF. CDR3 coding DNA: TGTGCCAGCATCCTGGACGAAGGCACAATAGATACGCAGTATTTT. The entire variable domain, with the rest obtained from reference TRBV5-6 and TRBJ2-3, is as follows: DAGVTQSPTHLIKTRGQQVTLRCSPKSGHDTVSWYQQALGQGPQFIFQYYEEEERQRGNFPDRFSGHQFPNYSSELNVNALLLGDSALYLCASILDEGTIDTQYFGPGTRLTVL.

The chain is built from TRBV18 and TRBJ1-3, with D perhaps TRBD1 (5 bases). V was trimmed by 3 bases and J by 4 bases, leaving 13 bases between them. CDR1 KGHSH and CDR2 LQKENI come from the germline V gene. The CDR3 sequence is 15 residues long. DNA for the CDR3: TGTGCCAGCTCACCTTCCGAGGGGCCCGGAAACACCATATATTTT. Protein: CASSPSEGPGNTIYF.

This chain uses TRBV19 with TRBJ1-1; TRBD1 is a possible D gene (5 bases). This CDR3 comprises 12 residues. Germline V gives CDR1 LNHDA, CDR2 SQIVND (reference sequence). Trimming left V 5 bases short and J 7 bases short, with 11 bases between. CDR3 sequence: CASSGAYHEAFF. The CDR3, as DNA: TGTGCCAGTAGTGGGGCCTATCATGAAGCTTTCTTT.

The chain recombines TRBV13 with TRBJ2-6, with D unclear. The CDR3 has 17 amino acids. Germline V gene lookup returns CDR1 PRHDT and CDR2 FYEKMQ (reference sequence). The V end was cut by 4 bases, the J end by 3 bases, with 16 bases between. The CDR3 is CASSYIIGVSGANVLTF. The CDR3 DNA follows: TGTGCCAGCAGCTATATTATTGGGGTTAGTGGGGCCAACGTCCTGACTTTC.

J is TRBJ1-4 and V is TRBV19, with D unclear. This CDR3 comprises 14 residues. V lost 5 bases to trimming and J lost 7 bases, with 14 bases between them. The germline V gene has CDR1 LNHDA and CDR2 SQIVND (reference sequence). CDR3 DNA: TGTGCCAGTAGTTTCCAACAGTTTGGTGAAAAACTGTTTTTT. Translation gives CASSFQQFGEKLFF. The whole variable domain, filled in from reference TRBV19 and TRBJ1-4, reads DGGITQSPKYLFRKEGQNVTLSCEQNLNHDAMYWYRQDPGQGLRLIYYSQIVNDFQKGDIAEGYSVSREKKESFPLTVTSAQKNPTAFYLCASSFQQFGEKLFFGSGTQLSVL.

The rearrangement joins TRBV5-8 to TRBJ1-5; TRBD1 is a possible D gene (5 bases). Germline values: CDR1 SGHTS, CDR2 YDEGEE. The CDR3 is 14 amino acids. V lost 1 base and J 7 bases, leaving 12 bases between the germline ends. The chain's CDR3 is CASSLRLGDQPQHF. In nucleotides, the CDR3 is TGTGCCAGCAGCTTGAGGTTGGGGGACCAGCCCCAGCATTTT.

This clone was observed a single time. J is TRBJ1-2 and V is TRBV28; 7 bases agree with TRBD1. This CDR3 has 14 residues. Per the germline V gene, CDR1 is MDHEN and CDR2 is SYDVKM. With 3 bases clipped from V and 7 bases from J, the junction kept 8 bases outside the gene matches. The CDR3 loop is CASSFSDRVSGYTF. The DNA for the CDR3 is TGTGCCAGCAGTTTCTCCGACAGGGTATCTGGCTACACCTTC.

In the case of this clone: The same CDR3 arises from other DNA sequences in this sample as well. The chain recombines TRBV19 with TRBJ1-2; D perhaps matches TRBD1 (6 bases). The length of the CDR3 is 13 residues. V was trimmed by 5 bases and J by 4 bases, leaving 11 bases between them. Germline CDR1 and CDR2: LNHDA and SQIVND (reference sequence). CDR3 sequence: CASSLRQVYGYTF. The CDR3 nucleotides read TGTGCCAGTAGTTTGAGACAGGTCTATGGCTACACCTTC.

This chain connects TRBV7-3 to TRBJ1-3; 8 positions match TRBD1. Germline-derived CDR1 and CDR2 are SGHTA and FQGTGA. V dropped 11 bases and J dropped 0; count of bases not matched to a gene: 15. The CDR3 spans 17 residues. The CDR3 DNA reads TGTGCCCAAGAAGAGGACAGGGTGAGGGCCTCTGGAAACACCATATATTTT. Encoded protein: CAQEEDRVRASGNTIYF.

V is TRBV2 and J is TRBJ1-1, with a possible D match to TRBD1 (5 bases). CDR3 size: 13 residues. V was cut by 8 bases and J by 5 bases, with 15 bases left in between. Germline V CDR1 and CDR2: SNHLY, FYNNEI. This CDR3 is CASHLGWGTEAFF. Here the CDR3 DNA reads TGTGCCAGCCATTTGGGGTGGGGGACTGAAGCTTTCTTT.

In nucleotides, the CDR3 is TGTGCCAGCAGGGGAGGGAGAATCACTGAAGCTTTCTTT. It translates to CASRGGRITEAFF. The rearrangement links TRBV5-4 to TRBJ1-1; D ambiguous. V gave up 5 bases and J gave up 4 bases, with 12 bases separating them. The CDR3 has 13 amino acids. CDR1 is SGHNT, CDR2 YYREEE, per germline (reference sequence).

The chain uses TRBV6-2 or TRBV6-3 and TRBJ2-1; D not certain. The germline V and J ends were trimmed by 4 bases and 9 bases, with 10 bases remaining between them. There are 12 residues in the CDR3. Germline lookup yields CDR1 MNHEY and CDR2 SVGEGT. The CDR3 nucleotides read TGTGCCAGCAGTTTATATAGTACTGAGCAGTTCTTC. As protein: CASSLYSTEQFF.

The chain links TRBV2 to TRBJ1-2, with a possible D match to TRBD1 (6 bases). The CDR3 consists of 14 residues. Germline V gene sequence: CDR1 SNHLY, CDR2 FYNNEI. Trimming removed 11 bases at V and 3 bases at J, with 19 bases between. The CDR3 DNA reads as TGTGCCGGCTCCAAGGGGGGTGGGGACTATGGCTACACCTTC. This sequence encodes CAGSKGGGDYGYTF.